This TCR beta chain was sequenced for a study of blood T cell repertoires in COVID-19. Overall study: The United States, Italy and Spain were the sources of the acute and convalescent COVID-19 samples.

Clones were read by immunoSEQ multiplex PCR, and TCRdb kept only the in-frame ones, dropping some. The sample yields about 160,000 clones, about 86% seen once. Trimming stripped 3 bases from V and 5 bases from J, with 13 bases between. The germline gives CDR1 DFQATT, CDR2 SNEGSKA (reference sequence). The CDR3 has 13 amino acids. The sequenced material came from peripheral blood. The chain links TRBV20-1 to TRBJ2-5; D might be TRBD2 (5 bases). This clonotype was obtained from a man aged 50-60 years with active or convalescent COVID-19. This chain's CDR3 is CSASSLATETQYF. The CDR3 bases are TGCAGTGCTAGTAGTCTAGCCACGGAGACCCAGTACTTC.